One and the same sample provided the 6 T cell receptor beta chains below, sequenced in a study of cytomegalovirus exposure and HLA in healthy donors. The assay was immunoSEQ multiplex PCR, and TCRdb's table has in-frame clones only and misses some. The data contain some 65,000 clones, roughly 97% of them singletons. The sample taken for sequencing was PBMCs. The receptors stem from a man aged 18 to 35 in good health and CMV-seronegative.

This rearrangement joins TRBV6-6 to TRBJ2-5; tentative D call: TRBD1 (6 bases). The CDR3 spans 14 residues. CDR1 and CDR2 (germline): MNHNY, SVGAGI (reference sequence). V lost 4 bases to trimming and J lost 4 bases, with 13 bases between them. The CDR3 loop reads CASSLGPRGETQYF. In nucleotides, the CDR3 is TGTGCCAGCAGTTTAGGTCCCAGGGGAGAGACCCAGTACTTC.

V gene TRBV11-1 combines with J gene TRBJ1-4, with D unclear. Germline CDR1 SGHAT, CDR2 FQDESV (reference sequence). This CDR3 region has 14 residues. Between the trimmed V and J ends, which lost 5 bases and 4 bases, there was a span of 11 bases. CDR3 nucleotides: TGTGCCAGCAGCCCTCCGGGGAATAATGAAAAACTGTTTTTT. Its translation is CASSPPGNNEKLFF.

CDR3 nucleotides: TGTGCCAGCAGCCCGATCGACGATTCTCCAGCGATCTATGGCTACACCTTC. As protein: CASSPIDDSPAIYGYTF. The chain couples TRBV7-9 to TRBJ1-2, with D hard to call. The CDR3 is made up of 17 amino acids. Germline V gene sequence: CDR1 SEHNR, CDR2 FQNEAQ (reference sequence). V dropped 5 bases and J dropped 4 bases, with 23 bases sitting between them.

The J gene is TRBJ2-7, the V gene TRBV27; TRBD1 matches at 7 bases. Germline loops: CDR1 MNHEY, CDR2 SMNVEV (reference sequence). After removal of 2 bases from V and 5 bases from J, the junction contained 3 bases not matched to a gene. The CDR3 spans 13 residues. CDR3 nucleotides: TGTGCCAGCAGTTTAGTAGGGGGCCACGAGCAGTACTTC. As protein: CASSLVGGHEQYF.

This clone showed up just once. This chain uses TRBV6-6 with TRBJ2-6; D is perhaps TRBD2 (5 bases). Germline CDR1 MNHNY, CDR2 SVGAGI (reference sequence). The CDR3 totals 15 residues. Trimming removed 2 bases at V and 3 bases at J, with 8 bases between. As DNA, the CDR3 is TGTGCCAGCAGTTACCTGGGAGATGGGGCCAACGTCCTGACTTTC. Residues: CASSYLGDGANVLTF.

This clone was observed a single time. The rearrangement uses TRBV19 and TRBJ1-5; the match to TRBD1 covers 7 bases. Germline loops: CDR1 LNHDA, CDR2 SQIVND (reference sequence). The CDR3 consists of 13 residues. V trimming: 7 bases; J trimming: 7 bases; junction bases outside the gene matches: 7. CDR3 bases: TGTGCCAGTAACCTACAGGGGTGGCAGCCCCAGCATTTT. This translates into CASNLQGWQPQHF.